These 27 T cell receptor beta chains were all obtained from the same sample, sequenced in a study of cytomegalovirus exposure and HLA in healthy donors (dated by TCRdb to about 2017). Libraries were prepared through the immunoSEQ multiplex PCR assay. For the multiplex PCR, a mixture combining 60 forward primers for TCR Vbeta segments and 13 reverse primers for TCR Jbeta segments was used. In TCRdb, the immuneACCESS table is reduced to in-frame sequences with V and J assigned. These tables do not hold every clone; where another copy was compared, an unresolved V gene accounts for under half, and the others remain unexplained. Within this sample are under 200,000 clones, with approximately 80% of them counted one time only. The top ten clones comprise 2% to 3% of the sample. What was sequenced was PBMCs. The receptor source for this set is a woman between 40 and 55 years old in good health and CMV-seropositive.

V and J are TRBV27 and TRBJ1-2; 9 nucleotides agree with TRBD1. J was trimmed by 0 bases and V by 4 bases; bases with no gene match: 9. CDR1 is MNHEY, CDR2 SMNVEV, per germline (reference sequence). The CDR3 has 17 residues. For the CDR3, the DNA is TGTGCCAGCAGTTCTGAACCCGGACAGGGGTCTAACTATGGCTACACCTTC. Translation gives CASSSEPGQGSNYGYTF.

This clone was seen just once. CDR3 loop: CASSPWTSGRTGELFF. In DNA form, the CDR3 reads TGTGCCAGCAGCCCTTGGACTAGCGGGAGAACCGGGGAGCTGTTTTTT. The V gene is TRBV5-6, the J gene TRBJ2-2, with 13 bases that match TRBD2. The V gene's germline CDR1 is SGHDT and CDR2 YYEEEE. V lost 4 bases, J lost 5 bases, and 5 bases stayed unmatched. The CDR3 extends over 16 amino acids.

This chain uses TRBV5-4 with TRBJ1-6; D gene ambiguous. With 4 bases removed from V and 7 bases from J, the gap between germline ends came to 15 bases. The CDR3 spans 15 residues. Per the germline V gene, CDR1 is SGHNT and CDR2 is YYREEE (reference sequence). The CDR3 spells CASSAPAEGNSPLHF. The CDR3 region has the DNA TGTGCCAGCAGCGCCCCGGCAGAGGGAAATTCACCCCTCCACTTT.

This chain connects TRBV4-1 to TRBJ2-7; 14 bases map to TRBD2. Germline values: CDR1 MGHRA, CDR2 YSYEKL. The CDR3 loop spans 21 amino acids. V lost 3 bases and J lost 1; bases outside the gene matches: 17. CDR3 residues: CASSQYLTAGLAGERSYEQYF. As DNA, the CDR3 is TGCGCCAGCAGCCAGTACCTTACCGCGGGACTAGCGGGGGAGAGGTCCTACGAGCAGTACTTC.

The chain couples TRBV28 to TRBJ1-6; 11 nucleotides align to TRBD1. Looked up from germline, CDR1 is MDHEN and CDR2 is SYDVKM. This CDR3 is 17 amino acids long. Losses at the gene ends were 9 bases for V and 8 bases for J; bases not matched to a gene: 15. The CDR3 loop reads CASISGGQGESDSPLHF. CDR3 DNA sequence: TGTGCCAGTATATCGGGGGGACAGGGGGAATCGGATTCACCCCTCCACTTT.

This clone was seen only a few times. The rearrangement joins TRBV18 to TRBJ2-3; no definite D call. V was shortened by 2 bases and J by 2 bases, with 11 bases between the two germline ends. The CDR3 runs to 15 residues. Germline lookup yields CDR1 KGHSH and CDR2 LQKENI. The CDR3 is CASSPGDGYTDTQYF. The CDR3 DNA reads TGTGCCAGCTCACCAGGAGACGGATACACAGATACGCAGTATTTT.

The sample holds a few counts of this clone. The V call is TRBV15, the J call TRBJ2-7, with a tentative D call TRBD2 (5 bases). CDR1 is LNHNV and CDR2 is YYDKDF in the germline V gene (reference sequence). V was clipped by 3 bases and J by 5 bases, with 20 bases between them. This CDR3 has 16 amino acids. The DNA of the CDR3 is TGTGCCACCAGCAGCGACCCAATGTCCCGGGGTGACGAGCAGTACTTC. Translating it yields CATSSDPMSRGDEQYF.

The rearrangement links TRBV4-2 to TRBJ2-7, with 8 positions matching TRBD2. The CDR3 covers 14 residues. Trimming at V came to 4 bases and at J to 1 base, leaving 3 bases not matched to a gene. The germline gives CDR1 LGHNA, CDR2 YNFKEQ. In DNA form, the CDR3 reads TGTGCCAGCAGCCCGGGAGGGAGATCCTACGAGCAGTACTTC. Its protein is CASSPGGRSYEQYF.

The rearrangement uses TRBV21-1 and TRBJ1-2; TRBD1 is the table's D call and was not checked against the DNA. TRBV21-1 constitutes a pseudogene. The CDR3 extends over 13 amino acids. This CDR3 reads CASTLGAAYGYTF. As DNA, the CDR3 is TGTGCCAGCACCTTAGGGGCAGCCTATGGCTACACCTTC.

The CDR3 region is CASSTSWTGLNYGYTF. The CDR3 DNA is TGTGCCAGTAGTACCTCTTGGACAGGACTTAACTATGGCTACACCTTC. The gene calls are TRBV19 and TRBJ1-2; 7 bases line up with TRBD1. The CDR3 consists of 16 residues. Germline V gene sequence: CDR1 LNHDA, CDR2 SQIVND (reference sequence). With 4 bases clipped from V and 1 base from J, the junction kept 9 bases outside the gene matches.

The gene calls are TRBV7-2 and TRBJ2-3; 11 nucleotides line up with TRBD1. J was trimmed by 6 bases and V by 4 bases; bases with no gene match: 6. CDR3 size: 15 residues. Germline V gene lookup returns CDR1 SGHTA and CDR2 FQGNSA. The CDR3 here is CASSYGQGAFDTQYF. In DNA, the CDR3 is TGTGCCAGCAGCTATGGACAGGGGGCTTTCGATACGCAGTATTTT.

This chain joins TRBV2 and TRBJ1-2; no clear D gene. Germline values: CDR1 SNHLY, CDR2 FYNNEI. The CDR3 sequence is 12 residues long. Trimming left V 3 bases short and J 2 bases short, with 4 bases between. The CDR3 here is CASSDRNYGYTF. For the CDR3, the DNA is TGTGCCAGCAGTGACAGGAACTATGGCTACACCTTC.

The V and J genes are TRBV30 and TRBJ1-1; the D gene is possibly TRBD1 (5 bases). This CDR3 is 14 amino acids long. V lost 0 bases to trimming and J lost 5 bases, with 13 bases between them. The germline gives CDR1 GTSNPN, CDR2 SVGIG (reference sequence). DNA for the CDR3: TGTGCCTGGAGTGTAGTGGGGGGAGGTACTGAAGCTTTCTTT. Amino acids: CAWSVVGGGTEAFF.

The CDR3 loop is CASSQRGWGWGRSSTDTQYF. The CDR3 nucleotides read TGTGCCAGCAGCCAGAGGGGATGGGGATGGGGGAGGTCTAGCACAGATACGCAGTATTTT. The rearrangement links TRBV14 to TRBJ2-3, with D perhaps matching TRBD2 (6 bases). V gave up 3 bases and J gave up 0 bases, with 25 bases separating them. The CDR3 spans 20 residues. Germline CDR1 SGHDN, CDR2 FVKESK.

V and J are TRBV18 and TRBJ1-1, with a weak D call TRBD1 (6 bases). CDR1 is KGHSH, CDR2 LQKENI, per germline. Trimming stripped 6 bases from V and 2 bases from J, with 10 bases between. This CDR3 spans 13 amino acids. The CDR3 region has the DNA TGTGCCAGCTCCCAGGGACATAACACTGAAGCTTTCTTT. Translation: CASSQGHNTEAFF.

The genes are TRBV20-1 and TRBJ2-7; 9 bases match TRBD2. Germline assignment: CDR1 DFQATT and CDR2 SNEGSKA (reference sequence). CDR3 length: 11 amino acids. The trim removed 5 bases at V and 5 bases at J, leaving 1 base unmatched. Here the CDR3 DNA reads TGCAGTGCTCAGCGGGGGGACGAGCAGTACTTC. This gives the protein CSAQRGDEQYF.

The chain joins TRBV5-4 to TRBJ2-1, with D possibly TRBD1 on 6 matching bases. This CDR3 region has 15 residues. The V end was cut by 0 bases, the J end by 2 bases, with 9 bases between. Germline loops: CDR1 SGHNT, CDR2 YYREEE (reference sequence). CDR3 nucleotide sequence: TGTGCCAGCAGCTTGGACCAGGGGACCTACAATGAGCAGTTCTTC. It specifies CASSLDQGTYNEQFF.

The CDR3 DNA follows: TGTGCCAGCAGCCCACAGGGGTTAGGGAACTATGGCTACACCTTC. Amino acid sequence: CASSPQGLGNYGYTF. The chain joins TRBV2 to TRBJ1-2; TRBD1 agrees at 7 bases. The V gene end was trimmed by 6 bases and the J gene end by 2 bases; junction bases not matched to a gene: 9. Germline V lookup: CDR1 SNHLY, CDR2 FYNNEI. The CDR3 totals 15 residues.

This chain connects TRBV4-3 to TRBJ2-3, with TRBD2 identical over 12 bases. The CDR3 covers 18 residues. CDR1 and CDR2 from the germline V gene are LGHNA and YSLEER. V dropped 4 bases and J dropped 0; count of bases not matched to a gene: 8. In DNA, the CDR3 is TGCGCCAGCAGCCGTCTCCGGACTAGCGGGGCGAGCACAGATACGCAGTATTTT. Translating gives CASSRLRTSGASTDTQYF.

The chain combines TRBV14 with TRBJ2-1; TRBD2 aligns across 7 bases. The length of the CDR3 is 20 residues. V trimming: 0 bases; J trimming: 4 bases; junction bases outside the gene matches: 18. The germline gives CDR1 SGHDN, CDR2 FVKESK. This CDR3 is CASSQDLAGVSGIFYNEQFF. The CDR3 DNA sequence: TGTGCCAGCAGCCAAGATCTGGCGGGAGTTTCGGGGATCTTTTACAATGAGCAGTTCTTC.

The table lists this clone with a few counts. The rearrangement links TRBV28 to TRBJ1-4; TRBD1 is a possible D gene (5 bases). Germline CDR1 MDHEN, CDR2 SYDVKM. Trimming took off 7 bases at V and 15 bases at J, with 15 bases between the two ends. The CDR3 is 11 residues long. CDR3 bases: TGTGCCAGCACCGGCCGGGGGGAAATGTTTTTT. This gives the protein CASTGRGEMFF. Based on the CDR3 plus reference TRBV28 and TRBJ1-4, the full variable domain is DVKVTQSSRYLVKRTGEKVFLECVQDMDHENMFWYRQDPGLGLRLIYFSYDVKMKEKGDIPEGYSVSREKKERFSLILESASTNQTSMYLCASTGRGEMFFGSGTQLSVL.

The gene calls are TRBV7-2 and TRBJ2-3; the D is unclear. Per germline, CDR1 SGHTA and CDR2 FQGNSA. This CDR3 comprises 13 residues. V was trimmed by 5 bases and J by 1 base, leaving 7 bases between them. This CDR3 reads CASSPLGTDTQYF. The CDR3 DNA is TGTGCCAGCAGCCCACTGGGCACAGATACGCAGTATTTT.

In this sample, this clone turned up once. The chain has TRBV5-4 and TRBJ2-3; TRBD2 matches at 10 bases. The CDR3 loop spans 16 amino acids. J gave up 1 base and V 2 bases, and 4 bases lay outside the gene matches. In germline, CDR1 is SGHNT, CDR2 YYREEE (reference sequence). DNA for the CDR3: TGTGCCAGCAGCTTCTCTAGCGGGGGACGCACAGATACGCAGTATTTT. It translates to CASSFSSGGRTDTQYF.

This clone was observed a handful of times. The rearrangement links TRBV5-4 to TRBJ1-3, with TRBD1 identical over 10 bases. This CDR3 has 13 amino acids. Germline-derived CDR1 and CDR2 are SGHNT and YYREEE (reference sequence). After removal of 4 bases from V and 6 bases from J, the junction contained 1 base not matched to a gene. The CDR3 DNA sequence: TGTGCCAGCAGCAGACAGGGGGCAAACACCATATATTTT. Amino acids: CASSRQGANTIYF.

This clone was observed once. The chain recombines TRBV7-8 with TRBJ2-2, with TRBD2 identical over 7 bases. Trimming removed 5 bases from V and 5 bases from J; junction bases left unmatched: 11. Germline lookup yields CDR1 SGHVS and CDR2 FQNEAQ. The length of the CDR3 is 16 residues. As DNA, the CDR3 is TGTGCCAGCAGCCCGCGCCGGGACTACACAACCGGGGAGCTGTTTTTT. Translation gives CASSPRRDYTTGELFF.

This chain uses TRBV6-6 with TRBJ1-1; D is unresolved. The germline gives CDR1 MNHNY, CDR2 SVGAGI (reference sequence). Trimming removed 4 bases from V and 1 base from J, with 10 bases in between. The CDR3 contains 14 residues. CDR3 sequence reads: CASSFTDTNTEAFF. Here the CDR3 DNA reads TGTGCCAGCAGTTTTACAGATACGAACACTGAAGCTTTCTTT.

This clone was counted a single time. The chain is built from TRBV28 and TRBJ2-5, with D possibly being TRBD1 (5 bases). The J call may be in error: the DNA end matches TRBJ2-7 better. Germline V gene lookup returns CDR1 MDHEN and CDR2 SYDVKM. This CDR3 region has 13 residues. This chain's CDR3 is CASSYLRGHEQYF. In DNA form, the CDR3 reads TGTGCCAGCAGTTACCTAAGGGGTCACGAGCAGTACTTC.